The clone carrying this T cell receptor (beta chain) appeared many times. The antigen is unknown. This sample was taken from a study of T cells after yellow fever vaccination. Looking at the study overall: In the case of low-cell-number fractions, SMART-Seq v4 Ultra Low Input was used for preparation.

V gave up 9 bases and J gave up 4 bases; unmatched junction bases: 14. CDR1 and CDR2 from the germline V gene are ENHRY and SYGVKD. CDR3 length equals 16 residues. Study results and caveats: On re-exposure, the response was weaker but peaked faster, at day 5 versus 15.

Using its own MiXCR run on the 5' RACE reads, TCRdb lists one record per CDR3 protein. The data contain about 170,000 distinct CDR3 sequences, roughly 6.2% of them singletons. The source of this sequence is a young man who received the YFV17D yellow fever vaccine. The V and J genes are TRBV10-3 and TRBJ2-2; 7 bases align to TRBD2. Specimen: CD4+ T cells sorted from PBMCs, collected on the day of the first yellow fever vaccination. The CDR3 sequence is CAILKLTSSVTGELFF. The CDR3 DNA is TGTGCCATATTGAAATTGACTAGCTCGGTCACCGGGGAGCTGTTTTTT.